This T cell receptor (beta chain) was identified during a study of blood T cell repertoires in COVID-19. CDR1 is SGHTA, CDR2 FQGNSA, per germline. This CDR3 region has 13 residues. Deletions cut 3 bases from V and 7 bases from J, with 10 bases between. TCRdb's table, derived via immunoSEQ multiplex PCR, lists solely in-frame clones and lacks some. The data contain about 220,000 clones, around 81% of them singletons. The source material was peripheral blood. This chain connects TRBV7-2 to TRBJ1-5; D may be TRBD1 (5 bases). The clonotype comes from a woman between 65 and 79 years old with acute or convalescent COVID-19. The CDR3 sequence is CASSLQGKQPQHF. CDR3 DNA: TGTGCCAGCAGCTTGCAGGGAAAACAGCCCCAGCATTTT.